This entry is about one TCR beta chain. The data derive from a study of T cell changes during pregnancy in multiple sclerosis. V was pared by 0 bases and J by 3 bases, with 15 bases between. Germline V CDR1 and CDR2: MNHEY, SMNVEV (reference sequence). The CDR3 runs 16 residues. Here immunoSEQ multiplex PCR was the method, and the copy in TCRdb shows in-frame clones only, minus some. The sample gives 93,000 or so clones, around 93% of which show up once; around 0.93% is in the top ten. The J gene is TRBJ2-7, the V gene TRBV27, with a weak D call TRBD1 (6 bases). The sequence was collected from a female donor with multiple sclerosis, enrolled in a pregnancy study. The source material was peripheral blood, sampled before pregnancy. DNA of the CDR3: TGTGCCAGCAGTTTATCCCCAGGGGCCGGGAACTACGAGCAGTACTTC. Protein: CASSLSPGAGNYEQYF.